The 18 T cell receptor beta chains below all came from one sample that was sequenced in a study of CD8+ T cells in alopecia areata. Treatment meaning: oral pan-JAK inhibitor, 5-10 mg twice daily. Once RNA had been extracted, it was reverse transcribed into cDNA to act as the sequencing template. Assay used: immunoSEQ multiplex PCR; TCRdb lists only in-frame clones, some missing. The repertoire holds hundreds of thousands of clones, 35% to 45% seen once, with 0.45% to 0.55% in the top ten. This material consisted of CD4+ T cells sorted from blood, taken at approximately week 30, from a patient treated with tofacitinib. Receptor source: a human donor with alopecia areata.

The chain is built from TRBV7-9 and TRBJ2-7, with 7 bases matching TRBD1. J was trimmed by 2 bases and V by 6 bases; bases with no gene match: 7. Germline CDR1 is SEHNR and CDR2 is FQNEAQ (reference sequence). This CDR3 has 14 residues. CDR3 DNA sequence: TGTGCCAGCAGGGGCGACAGGGACACCTACGAGCAGTACTTC. Residues: CASRGDRDTYEQYF.

CDR3 amino acids: CSVNPGTPPEAFF. DNA of the CDR3: TGCAGCGTTAATCCGGGAACCCCCCCTGAAGCTTTCTTT. J is TRBJ1-1 and V is TRBV29-1; D is ambiguous. The germline CDR1 and CDR2 sequences are SQVTM and ANQGSEA. The CDR3 loop spans 13 amino acids. Trimming stripped 5 bases from V and 6 bases from J, with 16 bases between.

This rearrangement joins TRBV5-6 to TRBJ2-5; weak D call: TRBD1 (5 bases). The V gene's germline CDR1 is SGHDT and CDR2 YYEEEE. V lost 1 base and J lost 5, with 9 bases in between. This CDR3 is 13 amino acids long. In DNA, the CDR3 is TGTGCCAGCAGCTTGCAGGGTTTGGAGACCCAGTACTTC. It encodes CASSLQGLETQYF.

Points on this clone: The same CDR3 arises from other DNA sequences in this sample as well. The chain is built from TRBV20-1 and TRBJ1-4; tentatively, D is TRBD1 (6 bases). Between the trimmed V and J ends, which lost 5 bases and 6 bases, there was a span of 7 bases. From germline, CDR1 is DFQATT and CDR2 SNEGSKA (reference sequence). The CDR3 contains 11 residues. CDR3 in amino acids: CSAAGDEKLFF. The DNA for the CDR3 is TGCAGTGCTGCAGGGGATGAAAAACTGTTTTTT.

This clone was seen only a few times. This chain uses TRBV6-6 with TRBJ2-7; D perhaps matches TRBD1 (5 bases). The CDR3 spans 12 residues. Per the germline V gene, CDR1 is MNHNY and CDR2 is SVGAGI (reference sequence). Trimming took 5 bases from V and 3 from J, leaving 8 bases between them. This chain's CDR3 is CASSTTGYEQYF. In DNA form, the CDR3 reads TGTGCCAGCAGTACCACAGGCTACGAGCAGTACTTC.

The V gene is TRBV29-1, the J gene TRBJ2-3; either TRBD1 or TRBD2 may fit D (5 bases each). Trimming took 4 bases from V and 3 from J, leaving 11 bases between them. The CDR3 loop spans 13 amino acids. Looked up from germline, CDR1 is SQVTM and CDR2 is ANQGSEA. The chain's CDR3 is CSVGEGLTDTQYF. CDR3 in DNA: TGCAGCGTTGGAGAGGGGTTAACAGATACGCAGTATTTT.

The gene calls are TRBV10-3 and TRBJ2-3; TRBD2 matches 14 bases. With V trimmed by 6 bases and J by 6 bases, 8 bases remained unmatched. Per the germline V gene, CDR1 is ENHRY and CDR2 is SYGVKD. CDR3 size: 16 residues. CDR3 amino acids: CAIRPGLAGEEDTQYF. CDR3 in DNA: TGTGCCATCAGGCCGGGACTAGCGGGGGAGGAGGATACGCAGTATTTT.

Concerning this clone: The junction and the germline gene differ at one end; a read error may be behind it. The rearrangement joins TRBV15 to TRBJ1-5; unclear D gene. The CDR3 is 15 amino acids. From germline, CDR1 is LNHNV and CDR2 YYDKDF (reference sequence). The CDR3 nucleotides are TGTGCCACCAGCAGAGATGGTACCCAAGATCAGACCCAGCATTTT. Translated, it gives CATSRDGTQDQTQHF.

The chain has TRBV11-2 and TRBJ1-1; D remains ambiguous. CDR1 is SGHAT, CDR2 FQNNGV, per germline. The CDR3 loop spans 14 amino acids. V was shortened by 2 bases and J by 3 bases, with 10 bases between the two germline ends. Here the CDR3 DNA reads TGTGCCAGCAGCTTACTTAACCGGGACACTGAAGCTTTCTTT. It is translated as CASSLLNRDTEAFF. The entire variable domain, with the rest obtained from reference TRBV11-2 and TRBJ1-1, is as follows: EAGVAQSPRYKIIEKRQSVAFWCNPISGHATLYWYQQILGQGPKLLIQFQNNGVVDDSQLPKDRFSAERLKGVDSTLKIQPAKLEDSAVYLCASSLLNRDTEAFFGQGTRLTVV.

V gene TRBV6-5 combines with J gene TRBJ2-7, with a possible D match to TRBD1 (6 bases). The CDR3 covers 12 residues. CDR1 is MNHEY, CDR2 SVGAGI, per germline. Trimming left V 9 bases short and J 6 bases short, with 15 bases between. The CDR3 region is CASHSQGREQYF. The CDR3, as DNA: TGTGCCAGTCACTCGCAGGGGCGCGAGCAGTACTTC.

V and J are TRBV14 and TRBJ2-1; D unresolved. The CDR3 length is 16 residues. CDR1 is SGHDN and CDR2 is FVKESK in the germline V gene. V dropped 4 bases and J dropped 0 bases, with 13 bases sitting between them. The CDR3 DNA follows: TGTGCCAGCAGCCCCTCAGCGCCGAGCTCCTACAATGAGCAGTTCTTC. This translates into CASSPSAPSSYNEQFF.

The J gene is TRBJ2-2, the V gene TRBV30; perhaps TRBD1 as D (5 bases). Germline V gene lookup returns CDR1 GTSNPN and CDR2 SVGIG (reference sequence). The CDR3 totals 13 residues. The V gene lost 5 bases and the J gene lost 1 base, with 8 bases spanning the gap. The CDR3 loop is CAWAQVNTGELFF. DNA of the CDR3: TGTGCCTGGGCACAGGTGAACACCGGGGAGCTGTTTTTT.

The V call is TRBV7-3, the J call TRBJ2-3, with D maybe TRBD1 (5 bases). CDR1 is SGHTA and CDR2 is FQGTGA in the germline V gene. V was clipped by 5 bases and J by 2 bases, with 14 bases between them. The CDR3 extends over 15 amino acids. The CDR3 loop is CASSKTGADTDTQYF. The CDR3 nucleotides read TGTGCCAGCAGCAAAACAGGAGCCGACACAGATACGCAGTATTTT.

The genes are TRBV6-5 and TRBJ1-2; tentatively, D is TRBD1 (6 bases). Germline loops: CDR1 MNHEY, CDR2 SVGAGI. This CDR3 is 12 amino acids long. The V and J ends lost 2 bases and 5 bases respectively, with 6 bases between them. The CDR3 DNA sequence: TGTGCCAGCAGTTACGGACAGTATGGCTACACCTTC. Translation gives CASSYGQYGYTF.

This rearrangement joins TRBV30 to TRBJ1-5; D remains unclear. The CDR3 is 14 amino acids. Deletions cut 0 bases from V and 1 base from J, with 7 bases between. Germline CDR1 is GTSNPN and CDR2 is SVGIG (reference sequence). CDR3 DNA sequence: TGTGCCTGGAGTGTACGGGCAAGCAATCAGCCCCAGCATTTT. Translated: CAWSVRASNQPQHF.

V and J are TRBV6-5 and TRBJ2-7; 7 bases match TRBD1. The CDR3 sequence is 15 residues long. Germline V lookup: CDR1 MNHEY, CDR2 SVGAGI. With V trimmed by 5 bases and J by 2 bases, 9 bases remained unmatched. The CDR3 sequence: CASSGRQGSAYEQYF. The CDR3, as DNA: TGTGCCAGCAGTGGCCGACAGGGCTCTGCCTACGAGCAGTACTTC.

To note about this clone: The germline gene is not matched at one end of the junction; a read error may be the cause. This chain uses TRBV4-1 with TRBJ1-2; TRBD1 agrees at 7 bases. Per germline, CDR1 MGHRA and CDR2 YSYEKL. The CDR3 has 12 residues. CDR3 DNA: TGCGCCAGCAGCCAACTTACGGGACAGCGAATCTTC. It translates to CASSQLTGQRIF.

This chain connects TRBV29-1 to TRBJ1-2; TRBD1 is a possible D gene (5 bases). CDR1 and CDR2 from the germline V gene are SQVTM and ANQGSEA. V dropped 3 bases and J dropped 1 base, with 15 bases sitting between them. This CDR3 is built from 15 residues. The CDR3 coding sequence is TGCAGCGTTGAGGCGGTGCGGGACGGTAACTATGGCTACACCTTC. Translating it yields CSVEAVRDGNYGYTF. The full variable domain, in which reference TRBV29-1 and TRBJ1-2 provide the parts outside the CDR3, is SAVISQKPSRDICQRGTSLTIQCQVDSQVTMMFWYRQQPGQSLTLIATANQGSEATYESGFVIDKFPISRPNLTFSTLTVSNMSPEDSSIYLCSVEAVRDGNYGYTFGSGTRLTVV.